The rows below give T cell receptor beta chains drawn from one sample of a study of blood T cell repertoires in COVID-19. Some clones are missing from TCRdb's copy, which holds only in-frame ones; the method was immunoSEQ multiplex PCR. The table shows over 100,000 clones, with about nine tenths occurring only once. Sequencing input: peripheral blood. These receptors came from a man in his forties with acute or convalescent COVID-19. The CDR3 runs from the conserved cysteine through the conserved F or W. A D gene is named only where the DNA matches it firmly. Not every row has a clone size; where given, it reads once, few, many or a size class.

clone size | D gene | J gene | V gene | CDR3 protein | CDR3 DNA
NA | NA | TRBJ2-7 | TRBV9 | CASSINRESEQYF | TGTGCCAGCAGCATCAACCGGGAGAGCGAGCAGTACTTC
NA | NA | TRBJ1-1 | TRBV6-5 | CASNAPGYLSSEAFF | TGTGCCAGCAATGCGCCGGGATATCTCTCCTCTGAAGCTTTCTTT
NA | NA | TRBJ1-6 | TRBV5-6 | CASSYGHDNSPLHF | TGTGCCAGCAGCTATGGACACGATAATTCACCCCTCCACTTT
NA | TRBD1 | TRBJ1-2 | TRBV4-1 | CASSQGQGAPFYGYTF | TGCGCCAGCAGCCAAGGTCAGGGGGCCCCTTTCTATGGCTACACCTTC
NA | TRBD2 | TRBJ2-3 | TRBV11-2 | CASNVGTSGGEDTQYF | TGTGCCAGCAACGTCGGGACTAGCGGGGGGGAAGATACGCAGTATTTT
NA | TRBD1 | TRBJ1-3 | TRBV15 | CATAEPGGPSGNTIYF | TGTGCCACCGCAGAACCAGGGGGCCCCTCTGGAAACACCATATATTTT
NA | NA | TRBJ1-1 | TRBV30 | CAWSNTQQEAFF | TGTGCCTGGAGCAATACCCAACAAGAAGCTTTCTTT
few | TRBD1 | TRBJ2-2 | TRBV18 | CASSAGTGIRNTGELFF | TGTGCCAGCTCAGCCGGGACAGGGATAAGGAACACCGGGGAGCTGTTTTTT
NA | NA | TRBJ1-5 | TRBV6-6 | CASSYSTQPNQPQHF | TGTGCCAGCAGTTACTCGACTCAGCCCAATCAGCCCCAGCATTTT
few | TRBD2 | TRBJ2-6 | TRBV13 | CASSSRGGSGANVLTF | TGTGCCAGCAGCTCCCGGGGGGGCTCTGGGGCCAACGTCCTGACTTTC
NA | NA | TRBJ1-3 | TRBV12-5 | CASLTVLGSGNTIYF | TGTGCTAGTCTCACCGTCCTCGGCTCTGGAAACACCATATATTTT
NA | NA | TRBJ1-5 | TRBV5-1 | CASSPGTSLNQPQHF | TGCGCCAGCAGCCCCGGGACTTCCCTCAATCAGCCCCAGCATTTT
NA | TRBD2 | TRBJ2-1 | TRBV10-3 | CAISEWQAGASENEQFF | TGTGCCATCAGTGAGTGGCAAGCGGGGGCCTCTGAGAATGAGCAGTTCTTC
NA | TRBD1 | TRBJ2-1 | TRBV7-3 | CASSSIPRTGFEVDEQFF | TGTGCCAGCAGCTCCATTCCTAGGACAGGGTTTGAGGTGGATGAGCAGTTCTTC
NA | TRBD1 | TRBJ1-5 | TRBV6-6 | CASTYRTGDSNQPQHF | TGTGCCAGCACCTACAGGACAGGGGACAGCAATCAGCCCCAGCATTTT
once | TRBD1 | TRBJ1-2 | TRBV7-9 | CASSLNTGGYGYTF | TGTGCCAGCAGCTTAAATACAGGGGGGTACGGCTACACCTTC
NA | NA | TRBJ1-1 | TRBV27 | CASSFQGSFGTEAFF | TGTGCCAGCAGTTTCCAGGGGTCCTTCGGCACTGAAGCTTTCTTT
once | NA | TRBJ2-3 | TRBV7-8 | CASSPFTADTQYF | TGTGCCAGCAGCCCATTCACCGCGGATACGCAGTATTTT
NA | NA | TRBJ1-3 | TRBV18 | CASSPNSYSGNTIYF | TGTGCCAGCTCGCCCAACAGTTACTCTGGAAACACCATATATTTT
few | TRBD2 | TRBJ2-5 | TRBV2 | CASKWTSGSEETQYF | TGTGCCAGCAAGTGGACTAGCGGGTCCGAAGAGACCCAGTACTTC
NA | TRBD1 | TRBJ2-5 | TRBV19 | CASSVTGAPETQYF | TGTGCCAGTAGTGTAACAGGGGCGCCTGAGACCCAGTACTTC
NA | NA | TRBJ1-2 | TRBV30 | CAWRGGLGYTF | TGTGCCTGGAGAGGGGGATTAGGCTACACCTTC
NA | NA | TRBJ1-4 | TRBV4-1 | CASSQERIATNEKLFF | TGCGCCAGCAGCCAAGAGAGAATTGCAACTAATGAAAAACTGTTTTTT
NA | NA | TRBJ2-7 | TRBV11-2 | CASSNRDSYEQYF | TGTGCCAGCAGCAACCGGGACTCCTACGAGCAGTACTTC
NA | NA | TRBJ1-6 | TRBV7-8 | CASSLGGGRNSPLHF | TGTGCCAGCAGCTTGGGTGGGGGGAGGAATTCACCCCTCCACTTT
NA | NA | TRBJ1-1 | TRBV19 | CASSQMGGNTEAFF | TGTGCCAGTAGCCAGATGGGGGGGAACACTGAAGCTTTCTTT
NA | TRBD1 | TRBJ2-7 | TRBV6-6 | CASSSGTGGYEQYF | TGTGCCAGCAGCTCCGGGACAGGGGGGTACGAGCAGTACTTC
NA | TRBD1 | TRBJ1-2 | TRBV7-9 | CASSLRTGYGYTF | TGTGCCAGCAGCTTACGGACAGGGTATGGCTACACCTTC
once | TRBD2 | TRBJ2-1 | TRBV5-6 | CASSLSGGLGRYEQFF | TGTGCCAGCAGCTTGTCCGGGGGACTAGGAAGGTATGAGCAGTTCTTC
few | NA | TRBJ1-1 | TRBV5-1 | CASSTGRGLEAFF | TGCGCCAGCAGCACCGGTCGGGGTCTTGAAGCTTTCTTT
NA | TRBD1 | TRBJ2-2 | TRBV7-8 | CASSPGQAGAGELFF | TGTGCCAGCAGCCCGGGACAGGCCGGCGCCGGGGAGCTGTTTTTT
NA | NA | TRBJ2-3 | TRBV19 | CASSMGEADTQYF | TGTGCCAGTAGTATGGGGGAGGCAGATACGCAGTATTTT
NA | TRBD1 | TRBJ1-2 | TRBV4-1 | CASSQGTGGGYGYTF | TGCGCCAGCAGCCAAGGGACAGGGGGGGGCTATGGCTACACCTTC
NA | NA | TRBJ1-1 | TRBV7-9 | CASSRMDRNTEAFF | TGTGCCAGCAGCCGTATGGACAGGAACACTGAAGCTTTCTTT
NA | TRBD2 | TRBJ2-1 | TRBV5-8 | CASSFGLAAYNEQFF | TGTGCCAGCAGCTTCGGACTAGCGGCTTACAATGAGCAGTTCTTC
NA | NA | TRBJ2-7 | TRBV7-9 | CASSLLQNAYEQYF | TGTGCCAGCAGCTTACTTCAGAACGCCTACGAGCAGTACTTC
NA | NA | TRBJ1-1 | TRBV4-1 | CASSQELARSDTEAFF | TGCGCCAGCAGCCAAGAATTGGCCAGGTCTGACACTGAAGCTTTCTTT
few | TRBD2 | TRBJ2-1 | TRBV7-2 | CASSFSTSVHNEQFF | TGTGCCAGCAGCTTCTCGACTAGCGTGCACAATGAGCAGTTCTTC
NA | TRBD1 | TRBJ1-5 | TRBV6-2/TRBV6-3 | CASSYSRQGGNQPQHF | TGTGCCAGCAGTTACTCGCGACAGGGTGGCAATCAGCCCCAGCATTTT
NA | TRBD1 | TRBJ1-1 | TRBV5-1 | CASSPTGAKNTEAFF | TGCGCCAGCAGCCCTACAGGGGCGAAGAACACTGAAGCTTTCTTT
NA | TRBD1 | TRBJ2-5 | TRBV2 | CASSGQGRQETQYF | TGTGCCAGCAGTGGACAGGGACGACAAGAGACCCAGTACTTC
NA | NA | TRBJ1-2 | TRBV30 | CAWSSGAAYTF | TGTGCCTGGAGTTCGGGAGCTGCCTACACCTTC
NA | NA | TRBJ2-1 | TRBV11-3 | CASSLGASRNEQFF | TGTGCCAGCAGCTTAGGGGCTTCCCGGAATGAGCAGTTCTTC
NA | NA | TRBJ1-3 | TRBV7-6 | CASSLEQGRSGNTIYF | TGTGCCAGCAGCTTAGAGCAGGGGCGGTCTGGAAACACCATATATTTT
NA | TRBD1 | TRBJ1-1 | TRBV18 | CASQPGGYTEAFF | TGTGCCAGCCAACCAGGGGGATACACTGAAGCTTTCTTT
NA | NA | TRBJ1-1 | TRBV2 | CASTSLPGAEAFF | TGTGCCAGCACCTCCCTCCCCGGGGCTGAAGCTTTCTTT
NA | NA | TRBJ1-2 | TRBV3-1/TRBV3-2 | CASSQGQGPLSHGYTF | TGTGCCAGCAGCCAGGGGCAGGGGCCCCTCTCCCATGGCTACACCTTC
NA | NA | TRBJ2-5 | TRBV29-1 | CSVLQGQETQYF | TGCAGCGTTCTGCAGGGCCAAGAGACCCAGTACTTC
few | TRBD2 | TRBJ2-2 | TRBV5-1 | CASSLGLAANTGELFF | TGCGCCAGCAGCTTGGGACTAGCGGCGAACACCGGGGAGCTGTTTTTT
NA | NA | TRBJ2-3 | TRBV7-8 | CASSSGLAPSTDTQYF | TGTGCCAGCAGCTCGGGATTGGCCCCTAGCACAGATACGCAGTATTTT
NA | NA | TRBJ1-4 | TRBV2 | CASKSLGGNEKLFF | TGTGCCAGCAAGAGTCTAGGGGGTAATGAAAAACTGTTTTTT
NA | TRBD1 | TRBJ1-5 | TRBV2 | CASRVTGGGQPQHF | TGTGCCAGCAGAGTAACAGGGGGCGGTCAGCCCCAGCATTTT
once | NA | TRBJ2-2 | TRBV6-4 | CASSDERDGELFF | TGTGCCAGCAGTGACGAACGAGATGGGGAGCTGTTTTTT
NA | NA | TRBJ2-1 | TRBV20-1 | CSALTGNEQFF | TGCAGTGCTCTAACAGGGAATGAGCAGTTCTTC